This T cell receptor beta chain was sequenced during a study of cytomegalovirus exposure and HLA in healthy donors. Libraries were prepared by immunoSEQ multiplex PCR; TCRdb keeps only in-frame clonotypes and omits some of them. The repertoire has more than 250,000 clones, less than 95% of them found once; the top ten carry approximately 3.1%. Overall study results and limits: Overall, approximately 180 TCR beta chains were annotated as cytomegalovirus-associated.

About this clone: Its antigen remains unknown.

Separate from the roughly 700-subject first cohort was the approximately 130-subject validation cohort, to which the donors belonged. The clonotype comes from a woman in her thirties in good health and CMV-seronegative. The sample was PBMCs.

CDR3: CASSQDRTSGTGELFF. DNA of the CDR3: TGCGCCAGCAGCCAAGACAGGACTAGCGGCACCGGGGAGCTGTTTTTT. The chain couples TRBV4-3 to TRBJ2-2; TRBD2 aligns across 10 bases. J gave up 4 bases and V 0 bases, and 2 bases lay outside the gene matches. The CDR3 is 16 residues long. Germline V gene data show CDR1 as LGHNA and CDR2 as YSLEER.